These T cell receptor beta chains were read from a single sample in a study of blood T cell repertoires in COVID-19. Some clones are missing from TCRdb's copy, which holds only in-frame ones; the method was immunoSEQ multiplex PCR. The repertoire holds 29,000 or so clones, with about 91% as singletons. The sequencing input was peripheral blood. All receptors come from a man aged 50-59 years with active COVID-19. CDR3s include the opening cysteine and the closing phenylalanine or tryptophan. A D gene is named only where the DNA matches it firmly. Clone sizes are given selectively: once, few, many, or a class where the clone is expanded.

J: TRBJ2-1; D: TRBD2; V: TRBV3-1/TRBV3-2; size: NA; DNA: TGTGCCAGCAGCCGAGAGCGGGGTTCCTACAATGAGCAGTTCTTC; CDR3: CASSRERGSYNEQFF
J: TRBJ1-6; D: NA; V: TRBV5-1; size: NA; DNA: TGCGCCAGCAGCTCGACAGGATCGGAGAATTCACCCCTCCACTTT; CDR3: CASSSTGSENSPLHF
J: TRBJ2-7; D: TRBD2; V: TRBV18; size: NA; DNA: TGTGCCAGCTCACCGAGACTAGCGGGAGCTTACGAGCAGTACTTC; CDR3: CASSPRLAGAYEQYF
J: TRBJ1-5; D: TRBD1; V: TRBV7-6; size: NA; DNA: TGTGCCAGCAGCTTAGGGGACAGGGGGTATCAGCCCCAGCATTTT; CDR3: CASSLGDRGYQPQHF
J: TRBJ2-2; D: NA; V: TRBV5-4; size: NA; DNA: TGTGCCAGCAGCTCCGTACCGGGGGGCGGGTCCACCGGGGAGCTGTTTTTT; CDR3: CASSSVPGGGSTGELFF
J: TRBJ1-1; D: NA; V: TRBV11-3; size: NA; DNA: TGTGCCAGCAGCTTAATCGGGGTGATAGCGGGGGAGAACACTGAAGCTTTCTTT; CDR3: CASSLIGVIAGENTEAFF
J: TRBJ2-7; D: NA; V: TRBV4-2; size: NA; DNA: TGTGCCAGCAGCCAAGTGGGGCAGGACCAAAACTACGAGCAGTACTTC; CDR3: CASSQVGQDQNYEQYF
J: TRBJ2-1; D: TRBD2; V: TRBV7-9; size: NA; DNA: TGTGCCAGCAGTCAGGCTAGCGGGAGGGCCCCGGGTGAGCAGTTCTTC; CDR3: CASSQASGRAPGEQFF
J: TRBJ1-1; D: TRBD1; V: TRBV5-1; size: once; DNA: TGCGCCAGCAGCCCCCGGGACAGTGGAACCAGTGAAGCTTTCTTT; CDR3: CASSPRDSGTSEAFF
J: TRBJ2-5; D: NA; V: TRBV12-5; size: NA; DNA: TGTGCTAGTGGTTTGCCCCCAGGAGAGACCCAGTACTTC; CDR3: CASGLPPGETQYF
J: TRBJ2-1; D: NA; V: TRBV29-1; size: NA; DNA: TGCAGCGTTGATGGGTGGGGCGATGAGCAGTTCTTC; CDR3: CSVDGWGDEQFF
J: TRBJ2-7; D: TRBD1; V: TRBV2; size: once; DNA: TGTGCCAGCAGTTCGGGGACAGGGTTATACGAGCAGTACTTC; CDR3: CASSSGTGLYEQYF
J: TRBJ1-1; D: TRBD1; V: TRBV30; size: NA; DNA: TGTGCCTGGGGGTCCCTACAGGGGAGGATAGAAACTGAAGCTTTCTTT; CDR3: CAWGSLQGRIETEAFF
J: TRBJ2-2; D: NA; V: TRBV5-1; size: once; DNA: TGCGCCAGCAGCTTGGACGGGGGCACCGGGGAGCTGTTTTTT; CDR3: CASSLDGGTGELFF
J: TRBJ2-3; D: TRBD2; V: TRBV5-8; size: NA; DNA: TGTGCCAGCAGCTTGGTTAGCGGGGGCACAGATACGCAGTATTTT; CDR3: CASSLVSGGTDTQYF
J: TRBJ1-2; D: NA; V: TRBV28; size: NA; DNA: TGTGCCAGCAGTTTATTTGGGCAGGGATGGAACTATGGCTACACCTTC; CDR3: CASSLFGQGWNYGYTF
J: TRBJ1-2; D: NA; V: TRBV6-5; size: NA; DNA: TGTGCCAGCTTCGCGAGGGAGAACTATGGCTACACCTTC; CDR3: CASFARENYGYTF
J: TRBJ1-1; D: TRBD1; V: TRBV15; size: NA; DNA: TGTGCCACCGCAGGGGGCGGAACTGAAGCTTTCTTT; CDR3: CATAGGGTEAFF
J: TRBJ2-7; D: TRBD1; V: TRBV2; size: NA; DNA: TGTGCCAGCGTGGGGGACAGGGGGTCGTACGAGCAGTACTTC; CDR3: CASVGDRGSYEQYF
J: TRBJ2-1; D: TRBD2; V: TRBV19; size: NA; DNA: TGTGCCAGTAGTAGCGCCCCCGGACTAGGGGAATACAATGAGCAGTTCTTC; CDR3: CASSSAPGLGEYNEQFF
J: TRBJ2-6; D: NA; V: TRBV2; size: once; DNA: TGTGCCAGCAGTGATCGGGGCTCTGGGGCCAACGTCCTGACTTTC; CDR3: CASSDRGSGANVLTF
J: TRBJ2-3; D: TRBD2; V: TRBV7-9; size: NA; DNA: TGTGCCAGCAGCCTACTAGCGGGAGATTCAGATACGCAGTATTTT; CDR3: CASSLLAGDSDTQYF
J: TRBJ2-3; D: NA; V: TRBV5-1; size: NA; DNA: TGCGCCAGCAGCTTAGGGGCAGGGATAGGCGATACGCAGTATTTT; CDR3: CASSLGAGIGDTQYF
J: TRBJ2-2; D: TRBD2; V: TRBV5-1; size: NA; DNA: TGCGCCAGCAGCTTTAATAGCGGGGGGGCCACCGGGGAGCTGTTTTTT; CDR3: CASSFNSGGATGELFF
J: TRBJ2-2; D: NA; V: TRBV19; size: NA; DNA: TGTGCCAGTAGTATAGCTTGGGGGGTGAGACGCGACGGGGAGCTGTTTTTT; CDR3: CASSIAWGVRRDGELFF